These 14 T cell receptor beta chains came from one sample sequenced in a study of T cell responses to AZD1222 COVID-19 vaccine. TCRdb's copy holds only in-frame clones and misses some; the assay was immunoSEQ multiplex PCR. Seen here are over 130,000 clones, 85% to 95% observed once, and the top ten hold about 3.8%. Sequences were derived from peripheral blood, sampled 28 days after the second AZD1222 dose. The receptors stem from an adult who received the AZD1222 COVID-19 vaccine.

The rearrangement uses TRBV6-2 or TRBV6-3 and TRBJ2-5, with a tentative D call TRBD2 (6 bases). Germline V gene sequence: CDR1 MNHEY, CDR2 SVGEGT. V was shortened by 7 bases and J by 5 bases, with 17 bases between the two germline ends. This CDR3 has 14 amino acids. CDR3 residues: CASIPGGAPETQYF. DNA of the CDR3: TGTGCCAGCATCCCCGGAGGGGCGCCTGAGACCCAGTACTTC.

The rearrangement uses TRBV2 and TRBJ1-6; tentatively, D is TRBD1 (6 bases). In germline, CDR1 is SNHLY, CDR2 FYNNEI. The CDR3 spans 16 residues. V was trimmed by 4 bases and J by 0 bases, leaving 10 bases between them. The CDR3 region has the DNA TGTGCCAGCAGTGCTACAGGGAGCTCCTATAATTCACCCCTCCACTTT. This translates into CASSATGSSYNSPLHF. The variable domain in full, with the rest retrieved from reference TRBV2 and TRBJ1-6, is EPEVTQTPSHQVTQMGQEVILRCVPISNHLYFYWYRQILGQKVEFLVSFYNNEISEKSEIFDDQFSVERPDGSNFTLKIRSTKLEDSAMYFCASSATGSSYNSPLHFGNGTRLTVT.

This clone ranks as medium-sized (0.01 to 0.1%). The chain uses TRBV6-5 and TRBJ2-2; perhaps TRBD2 as D (6 bases). The CDR3 length is 15 residues. Germline V gene data show CDR1 as MNHEY and CDR2 as SVGAGI. V was pared by 10 bases and J by 3 bases, with 18 bases between. The CDR3 nucleotides read TGTGCCATAACCCCGGGGACTTCTCACACCGGGGAGCTGTTTTTT. The encoded protein is CAITPGTSHTGELFF.

The rearrangement uses TRBV5-1 and TRBJ1-2, with 7 positions matching TRBD1. J lost 3 bases, V lost 3 bases, and 8 bases had no gene match. Germline lookup yields CDR1 SGHRS and CDR2 YFSETQ. This CDR3 spans 15 amino acids. CDR3 in amino acids: CASSSGTVAHYGYTF. Here the CDR3 DNA reads TGCGCCAGCAGCTCCGGGACAGTTGCCCACTATGGCTACACCTTC.

This rearrangement joins TRBV6-1 to TRBJ1-1, with unresolved D. The V end lost 1 base, the J end lost 1 base, and 7 bases lay between the germline ends. The CDR3 loop spans 14 amino acids. The V gene's germline CDR1 is MNHNS and CDR2 SASEGT. The chain's CDR3 is CASSEGWTNTEAFF. CDR3 coding DNA: TGTGCCAGCAGTGAAGGGTGGACGAACACTGAAGCTTTCTTT.

The rearrangement uses TRBV27 and TRBJ2-5; D remains ambiguous. Germline assignment: CDR1 MNHEY and CDR2 SMNVEV (reference sequence). V dropped 0 bases and J dropped 2 bases, with 7 bases sitting between them. The CDR3 has 14 amino acids. The CDR3 bases are TGTGCCAGCAGTTTATCCGGGTTTCAAGAGACCCAGTACTTC. This codes for CASSLSGFQETQYF.

The V and J genes are TRBV2 and TRBJ2-7, with D hard to call. The V gene's germline CDR1 is SNHLY and CDR2 FYNNEI. Trimming cost V 4 bases and J 5 bases, with 15 bases left between them. This CDR3 has 14 amino acids. CDR3 protein: CASSVNRGADEQYF. CDR3 sequence (DNA): TGTGCCAGCAGTGTAAACAGAGGAGCAGACGAGCAGTACTTC.

This chain links TRBV5-1 with TRBJ2-1; D unclear. With 4 bases removed from V and 6 bases from J, the gap between germline ends came to 11 bases. CDR1 and CDR2 from the germline V gene are SGHRS and YFSETQ. The CDR3 is 13 amino acids. The CDR3 DNA reads as TGCGCCAGCAGCCCCGCGTACTCCAATGAGCAGTTCTTC. Amino acids: CASSPAYSNEQFF.

The V gene is TRBV6-2 or TRBV6-3, the J gene TRBJ2-7; 10 bases agree with TRBD2. Germline V gives CDR1 MNHEY, CDR2 SVGEGT. This CDR3 contains 17 residues. The J segment lost 5 bases and the V segment lost 5 bases, leaving 15 bases of the junction unmatched. CDR3 sequence reads: CASSRQLLSGREHEQYF. In DNA, the CDR3 is TGTGCCAGCAGTCGCCAACTCCTAAGCGGGAGGGAACACGAGCAGTACTTC.

There are many counts of this clone. The V call is TRBV14, the J call TRBJ2-2, with unresolved D. The germline V and J ends were trimmed by 4 bases and 8 bases, with 11 bases remaining between them. Germline values: CDR1 SGHDN, CDR2 FVKESK. This CDR3 contains 13 residues. The CDR3 region has the DNA TGTGCCAGCAGCCGATCTTCGAAAGGGGAGCTGTTTTTT. This translates into CASSRSSKGELFF.

The chain recombines TRBV20-1 with TRBJ1-5; D is undetermined. The CDR3 runs to 15 residues. Trimming removed 3 bases from V and 3 bases from J, with 15 bases in between. The germline CDR1 and CDR2 sequences are DFQATT and SNEGSKA (reference sequence). The CDR3 region is CSASEGRIFNQPQHF. In DNA form, the CDR3 reads TGCAGTGCTAGTGAAGGCCGGATCTTCAATCAGCCCCAGCATTTT.

This clone was counted only a few times. This sample includes further DNA sequences coding for the same CDR3. V usage is TRBV2 and J usage is TRBJ1-1; the D is unclear. The CDR3 covers 15 residues. V was pared by 1 base and J by 2 bases, with 11 bases between. Per the germline V gene, CDR1 is SNHLY and CDR2 is FYNNEI. CDR3: CASSEVGRGNTEAFF. CDR3 DNA sequence: TGTGCCAGCAGTGAAGTAGGGCGGGGAAACACTGAAGCTTTCTTT.

CDR3 nucleotides: TGTGCCAGCACCGAGGGGGGGTTCCTCCTTTATGGCTACACCTTC. It specifies CASTEGGFLLYGYTF. The chain couples TRBV9 to TRBJ1-2; possibly TRBD1 for D (6 bases). The CDR3 consists of 15 residues. In germline, CDR1 is SGDLS, CDR2 YYNGEE. V lost 6 bases, J lost 5 bases, and 20 bases lay in between. The full variable domain, rest sourced from reference TRBV9 and TRBJ1-2, is DSGVTQTPKHLITATGQRVTLRCSPRSGDLSVYWYQQSLDQGLQFLIQYYNGEERAKGNILERFSAQQFPDLHSELNLSSLELGDSALYFCASTEGGFLLYGYTFGSGTRLTVV.

The rearrangement joins TRBV5-1 to TRBJ2-7, with a possible D match to TRBD1 (5 bases). Germline CDR1 is SGHRS and CDR2 is YFSETQ. Trimming pared 4 bases from V and 6 bases from J, leaving 17 bases between. The CDR3 covers 14 residues. This chain's CDR3 is CASSPLGVTAEQYF. CDR3 DNA sequence: TGCGCCAGCAGCCCCTTAGGGGTAACGGCCGAGCAGTACTTC.